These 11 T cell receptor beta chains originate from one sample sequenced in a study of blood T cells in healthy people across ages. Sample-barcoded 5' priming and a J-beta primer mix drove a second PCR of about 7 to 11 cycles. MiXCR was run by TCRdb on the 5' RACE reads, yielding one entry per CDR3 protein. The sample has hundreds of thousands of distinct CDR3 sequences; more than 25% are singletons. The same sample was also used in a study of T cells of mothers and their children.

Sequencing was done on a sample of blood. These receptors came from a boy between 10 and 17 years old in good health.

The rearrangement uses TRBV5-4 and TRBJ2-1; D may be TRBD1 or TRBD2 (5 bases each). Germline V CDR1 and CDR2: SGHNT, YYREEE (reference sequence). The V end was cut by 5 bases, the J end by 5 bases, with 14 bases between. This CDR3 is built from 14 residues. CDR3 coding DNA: TGTGCCAGCAGGCCAGGGACGGACAACAATGAGCAGTTCTTC. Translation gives CASRPGTDNNEQFF.

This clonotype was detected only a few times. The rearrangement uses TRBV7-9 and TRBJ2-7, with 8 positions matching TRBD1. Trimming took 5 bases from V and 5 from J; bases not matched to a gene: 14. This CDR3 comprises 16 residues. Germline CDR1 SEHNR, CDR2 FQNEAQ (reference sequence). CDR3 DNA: TGTGCCAGCAGCGCGAATCCGGGACAGGTTTCTAACGAGCAGTACTTC. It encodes CASSANPGQVSNEQYF. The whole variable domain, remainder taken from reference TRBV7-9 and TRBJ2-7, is DTGVSQNPRHKITKRGQNVTFRCDPISEHNRLYWYRQTLGQGPEFLTYFQNEAQLEKSRLLSDRFSAERPKGSFSTLEIQRTEQGDSAMYLCASSANPGQVSNEQYFGPGTRLTVT.

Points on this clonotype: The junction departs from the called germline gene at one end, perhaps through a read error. The CDR3 region has the DNA TGTGCAAGCAGTTTGGGTAACGGCCCCGCCAGACCAACGCAGTATTTT. Its protein product is CASSLGNGPARPTQYF. The chain joins TRBV6-5 to TRBJ2-3; D gene unclear. Germline V gene sequence: CDR1 MNHEY, CDR2 SVGAGI. The CDR3 has 16 residues.

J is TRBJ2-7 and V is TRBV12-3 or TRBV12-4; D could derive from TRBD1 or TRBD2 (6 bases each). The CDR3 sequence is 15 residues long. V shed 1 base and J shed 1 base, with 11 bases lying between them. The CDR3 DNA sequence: TGTGCCAGCAGTTTAGAGGGGGGCCGGTCCTACGAGCAGTACTTC. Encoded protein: CASSLEGGRSYEQYF.

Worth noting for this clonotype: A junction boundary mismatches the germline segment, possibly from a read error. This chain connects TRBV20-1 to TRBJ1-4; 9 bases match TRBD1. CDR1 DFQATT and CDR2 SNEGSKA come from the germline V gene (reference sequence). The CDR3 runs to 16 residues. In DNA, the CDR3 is TGCATTGCTAGCGGGAATACAGGGGGCCTGAATGAAAAACTGTTTTTT. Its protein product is CIASGNTGGLNEKLFF.

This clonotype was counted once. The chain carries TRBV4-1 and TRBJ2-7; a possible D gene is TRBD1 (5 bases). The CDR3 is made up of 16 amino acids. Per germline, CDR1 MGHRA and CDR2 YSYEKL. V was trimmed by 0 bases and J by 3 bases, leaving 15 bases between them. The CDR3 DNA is TGCGCCAGCAGCCAAGAATTGACAGCATTGAACTACGAGCAGTACTTC. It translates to CASSQELTALNYEQYF.

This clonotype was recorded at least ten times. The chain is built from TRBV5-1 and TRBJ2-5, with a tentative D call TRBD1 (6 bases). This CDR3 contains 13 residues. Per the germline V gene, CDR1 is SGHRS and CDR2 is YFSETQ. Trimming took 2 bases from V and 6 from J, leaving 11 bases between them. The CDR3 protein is CASSFGQPKTQYF. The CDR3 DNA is TGCGCCAGCAGCTTTGGACAGCCAAAGACCCAGTACTTC.

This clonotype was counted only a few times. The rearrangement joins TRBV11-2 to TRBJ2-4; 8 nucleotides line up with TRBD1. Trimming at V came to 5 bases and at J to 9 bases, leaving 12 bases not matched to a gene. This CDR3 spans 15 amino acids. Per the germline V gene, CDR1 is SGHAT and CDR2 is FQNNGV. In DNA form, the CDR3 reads TGTGCCAGCAGCCCCGAGATGCCAGGGGGCGGCATTCAGTACTTC. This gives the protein CASSPEMPGGGIQYF.

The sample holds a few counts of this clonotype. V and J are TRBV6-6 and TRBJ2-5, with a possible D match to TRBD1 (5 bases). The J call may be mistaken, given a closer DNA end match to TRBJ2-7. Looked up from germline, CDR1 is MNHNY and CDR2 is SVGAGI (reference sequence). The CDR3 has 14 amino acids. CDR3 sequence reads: CASSHLRASDEQYF. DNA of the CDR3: TGTGCCAGCAGCCACCTCAGGGCCTCGGACGAGCAGTACTTC.

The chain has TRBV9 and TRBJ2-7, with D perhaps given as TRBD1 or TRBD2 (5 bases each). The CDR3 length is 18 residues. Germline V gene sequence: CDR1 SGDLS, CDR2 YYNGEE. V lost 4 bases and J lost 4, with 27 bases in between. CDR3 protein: CASSPSLGGDLQKYEQYF. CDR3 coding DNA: TGTGCCAGCAGCCCATCCCTAGGTGGGGACCTCCAAAAGTACGAGCAGTACTTC.

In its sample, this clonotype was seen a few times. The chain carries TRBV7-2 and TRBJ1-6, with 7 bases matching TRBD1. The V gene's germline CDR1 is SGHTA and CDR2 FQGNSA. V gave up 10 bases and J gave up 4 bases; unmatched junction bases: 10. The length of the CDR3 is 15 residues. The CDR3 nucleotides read TGTGCCACCAGGGGGGGACGGCAATATAATTCACCCCTCCACTTT. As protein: CATRGGRQYNSPLHF.